This entry lists 15 T cell receptor beta chains sequenced from one sample in a study of tumor-infiltrating lymphocytes in primary liver carcinoma. The tissue used was unsorted bulk material of about 19-33 mg. RNA and DNA were co-extracted from it with the AllPrep DNA/RNA mini kit. From approximately 0.5 ug of total RNA, TCR beta-specific cDNA was reverse-transcribed using a constant-region primer. For TCR beta, libraries were produced by three nested multiplex PCR rounds using slightly modified ARM-PCR. Investigators reported that the first two PCR rounds, at 10 cycles each, used TRBV1-TRBV30 forward primers with a C-beta reverse primer. TCRdb called the multiplex PCR reads again in MiXCR, with one record for every CDR3 protein. Counted here are about 130,000 distinct CDR3 sequences, around 60% occurring once; the ten biggest clones make up 8.4%. Sample: liver tumor tissue from sampling region 3. Subset given: tumor region T3, left-lateral pole. Receptors were obtained from a woman aged 60 to 75 with primary liver carcinoma and hepatitis B virus infection.

This clonotype was observed once. The junction departs from the called germline gene at one end, perhaps through a read error. The chain carries TRBV11-2 and TRBJ2-3; tentative D call: TRBD2 (5 bases). Germline CDR1 SGHAT, CDR2 FQNNGV. The CDR3 is 15 amino acids. DNA for the CDR3: TGTGCCAGCAGCCTAGAGGGCAGGAACACAGATACGCAGTGTTTT. It specifies CASSLEGRNTDTQCF.

The CDR3 coding sequence is TGTGCTAGTGGGGAGGGACAGGGGGCCCCCGGCAATGAGCAGTTCTTC. Protein sequence: CASGEGQGAPGNEQFF. The gene calls are TRBV12-5 and TRBJ2-1, with 12 bases lining up with TRBD1. The CDR3 has 16 amino acids. CDR1 is LGHNT, CDR2 FRNRAP, per germline. The V and J ends lost 6 bases and 6 bases, in that order; junction bases with no gene match: 9. The entire variable domain, with the rest obtained from reference TRBV12-5 and TRBJ2-1, is as follows: DARVTQTPRHKVTEMGQEVTMRCQPILGHNTVFWYRQTMMQGLELLAYFRNRAPLDDSGMPKDRFSAEMPDATLATLKIQPSEPRDSAVYFCASGEGQGAPGNEQFFGPGTRLTVL.

The V call is TRBV2, the J call TRBJ1-5; 7 bases match TRBD1. V lost 2 bases to trimming and J lost 3 bases; unmatched junction nucleotides: 7. The CDR3 runs to 16 residues. Per the germline V gene, CDR1 is SNHLY and CDR2 is FYNNEI. The CDR3 DNA is TGTGCCAGCAGTGAACCGGGCAGGGGGAACAATCAGCCCCAGCATTTT. Its translation: CASSEPGRGNNQPQHF.

In regard to this clonotype: The CDR3 end shows no conserved phenylalanine or tryptophan, and so a read error is likely. The chain is built from TRBV11-3 and TRBJ2-1; 7 positions agree with TRBD2. The CDR3 is 14 residues long. CDR1 is SGHNT, CDR2 YENEEA, per germline. CDR3 DNA sequence: TGTGCCAGTAGCTCGGAGCGGGACTACAATAAGCAGTTCATC. Encoded protein: CASSSERDYNKQFI.

On this clonotype itself: A read error may be the cause here, since a much bigger clone is one base away. The chain is built from TRBV29-1 and TRBJ2-5; a weak D match, TRBD1 (5 bases). The CDR3 length is 13 residues. Germline CDR1 SQVTM, CDR2 ANQGSEA. The DNA for the CDR3 is TGCAGCGTTGAAGGCCCCGGACAAGGGACCCAGTACTTC. Translating it yields CSVEGPGQGTQYF. The full variable domain, its missing parts supplied by reference TRBV29-1 and TRBJ2-5, is SAVISQKPSRDICQRGTSLTIQCQVDSQVTMMFWYRQQPGQSLTLIATANQGSEATYESGFVIDKFPISRPNLTFSTLTVSNMSPEDSSIYLCSVEGPGQGTQYFGPGTRLLVL.

This clonotype was seen at least ten times. The chain couples TRBV30 to TRBJ2-7, with D perhaps TRBD1 or TRBD2 (5 bases each). The V and J ends lost 2 bases and 1 base respectively, with 9 bases between them. CDR1 GTSNPN and CDR2 SVGIG come from the germline V gene (reference sequence). This CDR3 has 13 amino acids. In DNA, the CDR3 is TGTGCCTGGAGTTGGGACGGATCCTACGAGCAGTACTTC. This encodes CAWSWDGSYEQYF. The whole variable domain, remainder taken from reference TRBV30 and TRBJ2-7, is SQTIHQWPATLVQPVGSPLSLECTVEGTSNPNLYWYRQAAGRGLQLLFYSVGIGQISSEVPQNLSASRPQDRQFILSSKKLLLSDSGFYLCAWSWDGSYEQYFGPGTRLTVT.

Comment on this clonotype: A much larger clone differs from this one at a single base, so this may be a read error. The V gene is TRBV6-1, the J gene TRBJ2-6; possibly TRBD1 for D (6 bases). The CDR3 is made up of 16 amino acids. CDR1 and CDR2 from the germline V gene are MNHNS and SASEGT. CDR3 in DNA: TGTGCCAGCAGGAGGACAGTCTACTCTGGGGACAACGTCCTGACTTTC. This sequence encodes CASRRTVYSGDNVLTF.

The gene calls are TRBV21-1 and TRBJ2-7; the table's D call, TRBD1, was not checked against the DNA. TRBV21-1 is a recognized pseudogene. This CDR3 comprises 18 residues. This chain's CDR3 is CASSERTGGPHPSYEQYF. CDR3 nucleotides: TGTGCCAGCAGCGAGCGGACAGGGGGACCTCATCCCTCCTACGAGCAGTACTTC.

This chain links TRBV2 with TRBJ1-2; no definite D call. Germline V CDR1 and CDR2: SNHLY, FYNNEI. Trimming removed 6 bases from V and 4 bases from J, with 6 bases in between. The CDR3 is made up of 11 amino acids. The CDR3 here is CASRRLYGYTF. CDR3 bases: TGTGCCAGCAGGCGCCTCTATGGCTACACCTTC.

Turning to this clonotype: One end of the junction does not line up with germline, which may come from a read error. The rearrangement links TRBV12-3 or TRBV12-4 to TRBJ1-2; tentatively, D is TRBD1 (6 bases). The CDR3 is 13 amino acids. As DNA, the CDR3 is TGTGCCAGCAATCACGCAGGGGCCTATGGCTACACCTTT. The encoded protein is CASNHAGAYGYTF.

The rearrangement uses TRBV20-1 and TRBJ2-3; 8 bases agree with TRBD1. CDR3 length equals 14 residues. V lost 3 bases and J lost 5; bases outside the gene matches: 7. Germline lookup yields CDR1 DFQATT and CDR2 SNEGSKA (reference sequence). Here the CDR3 DNA reads TGCAGTGCTAGCCGACAGGGGTTAATAGATACGCAGTATTTT. Its translation is CSASRQGLIDTQYF.

Worth noting for this clonotype: An end of the junction does not agree with germline; a read error may underlie this. The chain employs TRBV11-2 and TRBJ2-1, with 9 bases lining up with TRBD2. This CDR3 contains 13 residues. Germline lookup yields CDR1 SGHAT and CDR2 FQNNGV. CDR3 protein: CASSWTSVAEHFF. In DNA, the CDR3 is TGTGCCAGTAGCTGGACTAGCGTGGCAGAGCATTTCTTC.

This chain uses TRBV6-1 with TRBJ2-6; D call uncertain. The CDR3 sequence is 15 residues long. The V gene's germline CDR1 is MNHNS and CDR2 SASEGT. V gave up 9 bases and J gave up 2 bases, with 14 bases separating them. The CDR3 loop is CASNMMRTGANVLTF. The CDR3 coding sequence is TGTGCCAGTAACATGATGCGAACTGGGGCCAACGTCCTGACTTTC.

About this clonotype: A much larger clone differs by one base, so this may be a read error. The chain links TRBV6-1 to TRBJ2-1, with 7 bases identical to TRBD1. Germline loops: CDR1 MNHNS, CDR2 SASEGT. The CDR3 runs to 15 residues. For the CDR3, the DNA is TGTGCCAGCAGAGGGGGCGAGAGCTCCCACAATGAGCAGTTCTTC. This gives the protein CASRGGESSHNEQFF.

Turning to this clonotype: The germline gene is not matched at one end of the junction; a read error may be the cause. The J gene is TRBJ2-1, the V gene TRBV7-8; perhaps TRBD1 as D (6 bases). This CDR3 has 18 amino acids. Germline V gene lookup returns CDR1 SGHVS and CDR2 FQNEAQ. DNA for the CDR3: TGTGCCAGCAGCCTAATTGGACAGTCACTCTCCTCCTACAATGAGCAGCTCTTC. Translating gives CASSLIGQSLSSYNEQLF. Combining the CDR3 with reference TRBV7-8 and TRBJ2-1 gives the whole variable domain GAGVSQSPRYKVAKRGQDVALRCDPISGHVSLFWYQQALGQGPEFLTYFQNEAQLDKSGLPSDRFFAERPEGSVSTLKIQRTQQEDSAVYLCASSLIGQSLSSYNEQLFGPGTRLTVL.